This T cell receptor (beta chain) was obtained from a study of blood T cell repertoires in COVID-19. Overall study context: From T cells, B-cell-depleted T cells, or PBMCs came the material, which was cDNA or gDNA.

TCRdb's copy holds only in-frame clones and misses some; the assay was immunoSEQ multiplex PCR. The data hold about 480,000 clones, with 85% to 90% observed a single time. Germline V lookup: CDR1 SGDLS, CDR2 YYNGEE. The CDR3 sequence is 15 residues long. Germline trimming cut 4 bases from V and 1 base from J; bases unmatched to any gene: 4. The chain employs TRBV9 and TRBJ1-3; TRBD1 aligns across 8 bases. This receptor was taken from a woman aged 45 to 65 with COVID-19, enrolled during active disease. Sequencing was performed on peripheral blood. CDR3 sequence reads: CASSLQGASGNTIYF. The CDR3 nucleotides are TGTGCCAGCAGCCTTCAGGGGGCATCTGGAAACACCATATATTTT.